Below are 29 T cell receptor beta chains sequenced from a single sample in a study of T cell clones after liver transplantation. Using immunoSEQ multiplex PCR, the repertoire was profiled, and TCRdb retains in-frame clones only, with some absent. The data hold around 110,000 clones, with about nine tenths observed a single time. This sample comprised CD4+ T cells from blood, obtained 12 months after liver transplant. Receptors originate from a human patient who received a liver transplant. Some T cells may be transferred from the graft donor.

This chain connects TRBV27 to TRBJ1-1, with 7 bases matching TRBD1. Trimming took 6 bases from V and 3 from J; bases not matched to a gene: 10. The CDR3 is 15 amino acids. Germline loops: CDR1 MNHEY, CDR2 SMNVEV (reference sequence). The CDR3 sequence: CASRPRQGWDTEAFF. In nucleotides, the CDR3 is TGTGCCAGCAGGCCAAGACAGGGATGGGACACTGAAGCTTTCTTT.

The chain joins TRBV28 to TRBJ2-7, with 11 positions matching TRBD2. Germline V gene data show CDR1 as MDHEN and CDR2 as SYDVKM. This CDR3 has 17 amino acids. V trimming: 5 bases; J trimming: 0 bases; junction bases outside the gene matches: 9. The CDR3 here is CASSLGTSGLSSYEQYF. The DNA for the CDR3 is TGTGCCAGCAGTCTTGGGACTAGCGGACTAAGCTCCTACGAGCAGTACTTC. The full variable domain, its missing parts supplied by reference TRBV28 and TRBJ2-7, is DVKVTQSSRYLVKRTGEKVFLECVQDMDHENMFWYRQDPGLGLRLIYFSYDVKMKEKGDIPEGYSVSREKKERFSLILESASTNQTSMYLCASSLGTSGLSSYEQYFGPGTRLTVT.

The chain carries TRBV9 and TRBJ2-2; perhaps TRBD1 as D (5 bases). Trimming removed 0 bases at V and 3 bases at J, with 9 bases between. Germline V gene lookup returns CDR1 SGDLS and CDR2 YYNGEE. This CDR3 has 15 residues. The CDR3 sequence: CASSVAVGDTGELFF. Here the CDR3 DNA reads TGTGCCAGCAGCGTAGCCGTAGGGGACACCGGGGAGCTGTTTTTT. Full variable domain (outside the CDR3, taken from reference TRBV9 and TRBJ2-2): DSGVTQTPKHLITATGQRVTLRCSPRSGDLSVYWYQQSLDQGLQFLIQYYNGEERAKGNILERFSAQQFPDLHSELNLSSLELGDSALYFCASSVAVGDTGELFFGEGSRLTVL.

The chain recombines TRBV11-2 with TRBJ1-2, with D hard to call. The length of the CDR3 is 15 residues. Germline V CDR1 and CDR2: SGHAT, FQNNGV. V dropped 1 base and J dropped 8 bases, with 17 bases sitting between them. CDR3 sequence reads: CASSLVDSPPYGYTF. In DNA, the CDR3 is TGTGCCAGCAGCTTAGTGGATAGTCCTCCCTACGGCTACACCTTC.

The chain links TRBV4-2 to TRBJ2-1; no firm D call. V was trimmed by 0 bases and J by 3 bases, leaving 9 bases between them. From germline, CDR1 is LGHNA and CDR2 YNFKEQ. CDR3 size: 15 residues. CDR3 sequence: CASSQDPSGYNEQFF. The CDR3 DNA is TGTGCCAGCAGCCAAGATCCCTCAGGCTACAATGAGCAGTTCTTC.

This clone was counted once. The chain has TRBV21-1 and TRBJ2-1. TRBV21-1 is marked as a pseudogene. The CDR3 sequence is 15 residues long. The CDR3 loop is CASSLYPIDYNEQFF. The DNA of the CDR3 is TGTGCCAGCAGCTTGTACCCAATTGACTACAATGAGCAGTTCTTC.

This clone was detected only a few times. The genes are TRBV5-1 and TRBJ1-4; possible D gene TRBD1, 5 bases. Germline loops: CDR1 SGHRS, CDR2 YFSETQ. V was shortened by 4 bases and J by 8 bases, with 15 bases between the two germline ends. CDR3 length: 14 amino acids. CDR3 coding DNA: TGCGCCAGCAGCATGGGGCAAGGAAAGGAAAAACTGTTTTTT. This sequence encodes CASSMGQGKEKLFF.

The genes are TRBV18 and TRBJ2-3; D perhaps matches TRBD2 (5 bases). This CDR3 is built from 12 residues. V was clipped by 6 bases and J by 9 bases, with 13 bases between them. Germline V gene data show CDR1 as KGHSH and CDR2 as LQKENI. The CDR3 sequence is CASSLEEGTQYF. DNA for the CDR3: TGTGCCAGCTCCCTCGAAGAGGGCACGCAGTATTTT.

The chain is built from TRBV25-1 and TRBJ1-2; 11 bases are a match to TRBD1. The CDR3 extends over 16 amino acids. After removal of 2 bases from V and 7 bases from J, the junction contained 9 bases not matched to a gene. Germline CDR1 MGHDK, CDR2 SYGVNS. CDR3 amino acids: CASSELRTGGARGYTF. CDR3 DNA sequence: TGTGCCAGCAGTGAACTTAGGACAGGGGGCGCGCGTGGCTACACCTTC.

The V gene is TRBV4-1, the J gene TRBJ2-3; no clear D gene. Trimming left V 4 bases short and J 0 bases short, with 8 bases between. Germline CDR1 is MGHRA and CDR2 is YSYEKL. The CDR3 consists of 14 residues. Here the CDR3 reads CASSLDVSTDTQYF. In DNA form, the CDR3 reads TGCGCCAGCAGCCTCGATGTTAGCACAGATACGCAGTATTTT.

Here the CDR3 DNA reads TGTGCCAGCAGTGTCCGGGACATGGGAGGCGAGACCCAGTACTTC. The encoded protein is CASSVRDMGGETQYF. V gene TRBV6-1 combines with J gene TRBJ2-5; D tentatively reads TRBD1 or TRBD2 (6 bases each). The CDR3 is 15 residues long. Trimming took 4 bases from V and 5 from J, leaving 17 bases between them. Germline CDR1 MNHNS, CDR2 SASEGT.

The rearrangement uses TRBV7-3 and TRBJ1-1, with 12 bases aligning to TRBD1. The CDR3 has 15 residues. Germline V gives CDR1 SGHTA, CDR2 FQGTGA. The J segment lost 4 bases and the V segment lost 1 base, leaving 1 base of the junction unmatched. This chain's CDR3 is CASSLMGQGATEAFF. For the CDR3, the DNA is TGTGCCAGCAGCTTAATGGGACAGGGGGCCACTGAAGCTTTCTTT. Filled out from reference TRBV7-3 and TRBJ1-1, the complete variable domain reads GAGVSQTPSNKVTEKGKYVELRCDPISGHTALYWYRQSLGQGPEFLIYFQGTGAADDSGLPNDRFFAVRPEGSVSTLKIQRTERGDSAVYLCASSLMGQGATEAFFGQGTRLTVV.

The chain has TRBV13 and TRBJ2-7, with 7 bases lining up with TRBD2. Trimming removed 1 base from V and 7 bases from J; junction bases left unmatched: 7. CDR1 is PRHDT, CDR2 FYEKMQ, per germline (reference sequence). This CDR3 has 14 amino acids. The CDR3, as DNA: TGTGCCAGCAGCTTAGTCAACGCCGGGGGGGAGCAGTACTTC. Translated: CASSLVNAGGEQYF.

In DNA, the CDR3 is TGTGCCAGCAGTTATCCAGGGGCGGAGACCCAGTACTTC. This codes for CASSYPGAETQYF. The chain has TRBV6-6 and TRBJ2-5; tentative D call: TRBD1 (6 bases). CDR3 length: 13 amino acids. Trimming pared 3 bases from V and 5 bases from J, leaving 10 bases between. Germline CDR1 and CDR2: MNHNY and SVGAGI (reference sequence).

This chain links TRBV27 with TRBJ2-1; 7 positions agree with TRBD1. This CDR3 contains 15 residues. After removal of 8 bases from V and 4 bases from J, the junction contained 11 bases not matched to a gene. Germline V lookup: CDR1 MNHEY, CDR2 SMNVEV (reference sequence). The CDR3 DNA is TGTGCCAGCCGAAGGGGGCGCACGGAATACAATGAGCAGTTCTTC. It translates to CASRRGRTEYNEQFF.

The chain recombines TRBV4-1 with TRBJ2-1, with 9 positions matching TRBD2. Unmatched junction bases numbered 9, after V lost 0 bases and J lost 6 bases. There are 17 residues in the CDR3. Looked up from germline, CDR1 is MGHRA and CDR2 is YSYEKL. CDR3 residues: CASSQESGLATTNEQFF. The CDR3 nucleotides are TGCGCCAGCAGCCAAGAAAGCGGACTAGCGACAACCAATGAGCAGTTCTTC.

The chain is built from TRBV28 and TRBJ2-2, with 7 bases identical to TRBD1. The CDR3 totals 15 residues. The germline CDR1 and CDR2 sequences are MDHEN and SYDVKM. V shed 6 bases, J shed 1 base, and the junction held 5 bases outside the gene matches. CDR3 protein: CASSRDSLNTGELFF. The DNA of the CDR3 is TGTGCCAGCAGCCGGGACAGTTTGAACACCGGGGAGCTGTTTTTT.

The chain uses TRBV13 and TRBJ1-1; D unclear. Trimming removed 5 bases from V and 4 bases from J, with 14 bases in between. CDR1 and CDR2 from the germline V gene are PRHDT and FYEKMQ (reference sequence). The CDR3 loop spans 14 amino acids. Here the CDR3 reads CASSQTGGGTEAFF. The CDR3 DNA reads as TGTGCCAGCAGCCAAACGGGAGGTGGCACTGAAGCTTTCTTT.

The CDR3: CAWSVPASGHYEQYF. The CDR3, as DNA: TGTGCCTGGAGTGTACCTGCTAGCGGGCACTACGAGCAGTACTTC. This rearrangement joins TRBV30 to TRBJ2-7, with 8 bases aligning to TRBD2. Germline CDR1 reads GTSNPN; CDR2 reads SVGIG (reference sequence). There are 15 residues in the CDR3. V dropped 0 bases and J dropped 3; count of bases not matched to a gene: 7. The whole variable domain, filled in from reference TRBV30 and TRBJ2-7, reads SQTIHQWPATLVQPVGSPLSLECTVEGTSNPNLYWYRQAAGRGLQLLFYSVGIGQISSEVPQNLSASRPQDRQFILSSKKLLLSDSGFYLCAWSVPASGHYEQYFGPGTRLTVT.

The rearrangement links TRBV21-1 to TRBJ1-5; no check of the table's D call, TRBD1, against the DNA was made. TRBV21-1 is given as a pseudogene. This CDR3 spans 16 amino acids. The CDR3 DNA sequence: TGTGCCAGCAGCAGAAGTGGACAGGGGGCGCGACAGCCCCAGCATTTT. Encoded protein: CASSRSGQGARQPQHF.

The rearrangement joins TRBV21-1 to TRBJ1-5. TRBV21-1 is recorded as a pseudogene. The CDR3 runs to 17 residues. For the CDR3, the DNA is TGTGCCAGCAGCAAAGTGTTCACGACGGGAAAAAATCAGCCCCAGCATTTT. This codes for CASSKVFTTGKNQPQHF.

The CDR3 bases are TGCAGTGCTGACCCCGACAATGAGCAGTTCTTC. Translating gives CSADPDNEQFF. V gene TRBV20-1 combines with J gene TRBJ2-1; no clear D gene. V lost 5 bases to trimming and J lost 5 bases, with 7 bases between them. The CDR3 consists of 11 residues. Germline V CDR1 and CDR2: DFQATT, SNEGSKA (reference sequence).

This clone was found once. The rearrangement uses TRBV2 and TRBJ1-1; D may be TRBD1 (6 bases). Deletions cut 8 bases from V and 1 base from J, with 14 bases between. Germline CDR1 and CDR2: SNHLY and FYNNEI. There are 14 residues in the CDR3. The CDR3 DNA sequence: TGTGCCAGCGGGGAACAGGGCCCGAACACTGAAGCTTTCTTT. Residues: CASGEQGPNTEAFF.

The chain combines TRBV4-2 with TRBJ2-3, with 10 bases fitting TRBD2. The CDR3 spans 18 residues. The V gene end was trimmed by 1 base and the J gene end by 2 bases; junction bases not matched to a gene: 9. The germline CDR1 and CDR2 sequences are LGHNA and YNFKEQ. The CDR3, as DNA: TGTGCCAGCAGCCAAGCCCCCTCCGGACTAGCGGTCACAGATACGCAGTATTTT. Translation gives CASSQAPSGLAVTDTQYF.

The chain is built from TRBV28 and TRBJ1-5; 7 bases fit TRBD1. Germline CDR1 and CDR2: MDHEN and SYDVKM. Germline trimming cut 5 bases from V and 7 bases from J; bases unmatched to any gene: 2. CDR3 size: 12 residues. CDR3 DNA: TGTGCCAGCAGTCGGACAGGACAGCCCCAGCATTTT. This codes for CASSRTGQPQHF.

Only a few counts were recorded for this clone. CDR3 amino acids: CASSLGSGNTDTQYF. Here the CDR3 DNA reads TGTGCCAGCAGCTTGGGGAGCGGGAATACAGATACGCAGTATTTT. The gene calls are TRBV5-4 and TRBJ2-3, with 7 bases aligning to TRBD2. Trimming removed 0 bases from V and 3 bases from J; junction bases left unmatched: 4. The CDR3 is made up of 15 amino acids. CDR1 and CDR2 (germline): SGHNT, YYREEE (reference sequence).

V gene TRBV4-2 combines with J gene TRBJ1-4; D remains unclear. The CDR3 is 14 residues long. V lost 0 bases and J 4 bases, leaving 6 bases between the germline ends. CDR1 is LGHNA, CDR2 YNFKEQ, per germline. The CDR3 DNA reads as TGTGCCAGCAGCCAAGAAAGGGATAATGAAAAACTGTTTTTT. As protein: CASSQERDNEKLFF.

This chain links TRBV13 with TRBJ1-3; a weak D match, TRBD1 (6 bases). CDR3 length: 15 residues. Germline assignment: CDR1 PRHDT and CDR2 FYEKMQ (reference sequence). Trimming cost V 5 bases and J 2 bases, with 13 bases left between them. CDR3 DNA sequence: TGTGCCAGCAGCCCACCGACAGGAGCTGGAAACACCATATATTTT. It encodes CASSPPTGAGNTIYF.

This chain connects TRBV7-2 to TRBJ2-7, with 8 bases identical to TRBD1. V was pared by 5 bases and J by 12 bases, with 6 bases of the junction left unmatched. The CDR3 covers 11 residues. The germline CDR1 and CDR2 sequences are SGHTA and FQGNSA. This chain's CDR3 is CASSLTGELYF. In nucleotides, the CDR3 is TGTGCCAGCAGCCTGACAGGGGAATTGTACTTC. The variable domain in full, with the rest retrieved from reference TRBV7-2 and TRBJ2-7, is GAGVSQSPSNKVTEKGKDVELRCDPISGHTALYWYRQSLGQGLEFLIYFQGNSAPDKSGLPSDRFSAERTGGSVSTLTIQRTQQEDSAVYLCASSLTGELYFGPGTRLTVT.